What follows are 8 T cell receptor beta chains derived from one specimen sequenced in a study of T cell repertoires in ileal Crohn's disease. As for time point: neoterminal ileum biopsy at postoperative endoscopy, about 6 months after surgery. Assay: immunoSEQ multiplex PCR; the TCRdb copy retains only in-frame clones and omits some. The data hold over 4,500 clones, with roughly 80% observed a single time. Specimen: ileal tissue. The receptors here all came from an adult with Crohn's disease.

V usage is TRBV6-1 and J usage is TRBJ1-2; no reliable D call. CDR1 MNHNS and CDR2 SASEGT come from the germline V gene. With 6 bases removed from V and 4 bases from J, the gap between germline ends came to 6 bases. The length of the CDR3 is 11 residues. CDR3 DNA: TGTGCCAGCAGGGAGGGCTATGGCTACACCTTC. It is translated as CASREGYGYTF.

This clone was recorded only once. The rearrangement joins TRBV5-4 to TRBJ2-1, with TRBD2 matching 14 bases. CDR1 is SGHNT, CDR2 YYREEE, per germline (reference sequence). Losses at the gene ends were 0 bases for V and 8 bases for J; bases not matched to a gene: 4. This CDR3 region has 16 residues. Here the CDR3 reads CASSLGGTSGSYEQFF. CDR3 DNA sequence: TGTGCCAGCAGCTTGGGCGGGACTAGCGGGAGCTATGAGCAGTTCTTC. The full variable domain, rest sourced from reference TRBV5-4 and TRBJ2-1, is ETGVTQSPTHLIKTRGQQVTLRCSSQSGHNTVSWYQQALGQGPQFIFQYYREEENGRGNFPPRFSGLQFPNYSSELNVNALELDDSALYLCASSLGGTSGSYEQFFGPGTRLTVL.

The chain joins TRBV6-1 to TRBJ2-7; possibly TRBD1 or TRBD2 for D (5 bases each). The CDR3 sequence is 15 residues long. Germline lookup yields CDR1 MNHNS and CDR2 SASEGT. Trimming cost V 6 bases and J 4 bases, with 19 bases left between them. DNA for the CDR3: TGTGCCAGCAGCCCGGCAGGTGGGGGACGTTACGAGCAGTACTTC. It is translated as CASSPAGGGRYEQYF.

The chain is built from TRBV7-3 and TRBJ1-1, with 7 nucleotides matching TRBD1. The CDR3 has 14 amino acids. Germline V gene data show CDR1 as SGHTA and CDR2 as FQGTGA. V was clipped by 2 bases and J by 5 bases; unmatched bases: 5. The CDR3 coding sequence is TGTGCCAGCAGCTTACGCCAGGGGGGGACTGAAGCTTTCTTT. Its translation: CASSLRQGGTEAFF.

The rearrangement uses TRBV6-4 and TRBJ1-1; no definite D call. From germline, CDR1 is MRHNA and CDR2 SNTAGT. The ends were cut back, 4 bases at V and 4 bases at J, with 10 bases in the middle. There are 13 residues in the CDR3. This chain's CDR3 is CASSARGGTEAFF. Written as DNA, the CDR3 is TGTGCCAGCAGTGCTCGCGGAGGCACTGAAGCTTTCTTT.

The chain uses TRBV18 and TRBJ2-7, with 13 nucleotides matching TRBD2. This CDR3 spans 17 amino acids. V trimming: 6 bases; J trimming: 2 bases; junction bases outside the gene matches: 10. Germline lookup yields CDR1 KGHSH and CDR2 LQKENI. The CDR3: CASSLNSGTSGAYEQYF. The CDR3 DNA follows: TGTGCCAGCTCCCTCAACTCGGGGACTAGCGGGGCCTACGAGCAGTACTTC. The whole variable domain, filled in from reference TRBV18 and TRBJ2-7, reads NAGVMQNPRHLVRRRGQEARLRCSPMKGHSHVYWYRQLPEEGLKFMVYLQKENIIDESGMPKERFSAEFPKEGPSILRIQQVVRGDSAAYFCASSLNSGTSGAYEQYFGPGTRLTVT.

The chain combines TRBV21-1 with TRBJ1-2; the D call of TRBD1 is as the table states it, not checked on the DNA. TRBV21-1 has pseudogene status. The CDR3 has 14 residues. The DNA for the CDR3 is TGTGCCAGCAGCTCAAAGGGGAATAACTATGGCTACACCTTC. Protein sequence: CASSSKGNNYGYTF.

The chain couples TRBV6-1 to TRBJ2-1; the match to TRBD2 covers 9 bases. V trimming: 7 bases; J trimming: 4 bases; junction bases outside the gene matches: 8. Per the germline V gene, CDR1 is MNHNS and CDR2 is SASEGT. The CDR3 covers 15 residues. The CDR3 sequence is CASTVASGTYNEQFF. The CDR3 DNA sequence: TGTGCCAGCACGGTGGCTAGCGGGACTTACAATGAGCAGTTCTTC.